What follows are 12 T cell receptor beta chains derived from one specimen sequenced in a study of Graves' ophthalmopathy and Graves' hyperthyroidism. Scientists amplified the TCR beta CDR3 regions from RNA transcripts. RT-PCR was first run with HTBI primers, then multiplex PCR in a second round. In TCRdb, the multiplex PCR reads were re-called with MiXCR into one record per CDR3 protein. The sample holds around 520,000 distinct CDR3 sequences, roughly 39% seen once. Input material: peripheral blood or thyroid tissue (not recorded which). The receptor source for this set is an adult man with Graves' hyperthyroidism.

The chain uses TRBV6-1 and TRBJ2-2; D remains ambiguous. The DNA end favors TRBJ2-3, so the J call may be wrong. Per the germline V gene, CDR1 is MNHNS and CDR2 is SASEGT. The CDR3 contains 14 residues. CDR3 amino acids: CASSYDPRGDTQYF. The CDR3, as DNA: TGTGCCAGCAGTTACGATCCGCGTGGCGATACGCAGTATTTT.

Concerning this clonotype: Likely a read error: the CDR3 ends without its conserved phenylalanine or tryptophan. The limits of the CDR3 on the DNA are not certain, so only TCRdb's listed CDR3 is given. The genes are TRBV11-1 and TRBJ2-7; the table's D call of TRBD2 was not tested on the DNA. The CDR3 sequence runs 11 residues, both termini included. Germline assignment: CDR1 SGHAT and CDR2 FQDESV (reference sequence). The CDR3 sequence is CASSLRQTQGG.

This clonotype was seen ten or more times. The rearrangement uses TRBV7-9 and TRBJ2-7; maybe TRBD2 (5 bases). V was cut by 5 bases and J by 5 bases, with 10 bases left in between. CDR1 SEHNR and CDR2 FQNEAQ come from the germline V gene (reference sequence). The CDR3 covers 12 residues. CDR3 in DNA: TGTGCCAGCAGCGCTACAGCGGACGAGCAGTACTTC. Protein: CASSATADEQYF.

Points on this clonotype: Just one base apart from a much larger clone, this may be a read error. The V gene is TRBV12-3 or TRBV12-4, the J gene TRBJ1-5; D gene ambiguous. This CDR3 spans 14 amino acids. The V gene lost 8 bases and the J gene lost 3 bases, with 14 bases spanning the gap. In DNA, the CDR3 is TGTGCCAGCGGTCTCGGACTTATCAATCAGCCCCAGCATTTT. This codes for CASGLGLINQPQHF.

DNA for the CDR3: TGTGCCAGCAGCCCAACCCGATCCACTAGCGGGGGCACAGATACGCAGTATTTT. Its protein is CASSPTRSTSGGTDTQYF. The chain links TRBV11-2 to TRBJ2-3, with 10 nucleotides matching TRBD2. Trimming at V came to 5 bases and at J to 1 base, leaving 12 bases not matched to a gene. The germline gives CDR1 SGHAT, CDR2 FQNNGV. The CDR3 has 18 amino acids. Using reference TRBV11-2 and TRBJ2-3 for the parts outside the CDR3, the full variable domain is EAGVAQSPRYKIIEKRQSVAFWCNPISGHATLYWYQQILGQGPKLLIQFQNNGVVDDSQLPKDRFSAERLKGVDSTLKIQPAKLEDSAVYLCASSPTRSTSGGTDTQYFGPGTRLTVL.

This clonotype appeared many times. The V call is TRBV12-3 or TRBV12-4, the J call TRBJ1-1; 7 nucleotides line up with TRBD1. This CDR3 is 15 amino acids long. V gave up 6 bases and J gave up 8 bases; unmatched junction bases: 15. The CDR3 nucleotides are TGTGCCAGCAGCCGCACAGACAGGGACCGAGGGGAAGCTTTCTTT. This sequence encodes CASSRTDRDRGEAFF.

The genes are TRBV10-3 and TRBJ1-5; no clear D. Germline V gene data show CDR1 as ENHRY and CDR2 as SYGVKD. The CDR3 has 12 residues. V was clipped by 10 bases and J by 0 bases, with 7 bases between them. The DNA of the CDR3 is TGTGCCACCGGATATAGCAATCAGCCCCAGCATTTT. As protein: CATGYSNQPQHF.

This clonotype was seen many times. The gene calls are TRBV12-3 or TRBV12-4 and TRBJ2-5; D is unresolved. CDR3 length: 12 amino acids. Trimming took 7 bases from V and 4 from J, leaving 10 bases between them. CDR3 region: CASTLSSETQYF. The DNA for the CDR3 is TGTGCCAGCACCTTATCGTCAGAGACCCAGTACTTC.

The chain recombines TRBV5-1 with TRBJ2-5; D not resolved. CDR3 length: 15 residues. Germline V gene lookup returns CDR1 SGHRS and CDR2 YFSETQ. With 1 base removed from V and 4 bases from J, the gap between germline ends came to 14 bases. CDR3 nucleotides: TGCGCCAGCAGCTTGCTAATTGGAGCAGGAGAGACCCAGTACTTC. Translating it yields CASSLLIGAGETQYF.

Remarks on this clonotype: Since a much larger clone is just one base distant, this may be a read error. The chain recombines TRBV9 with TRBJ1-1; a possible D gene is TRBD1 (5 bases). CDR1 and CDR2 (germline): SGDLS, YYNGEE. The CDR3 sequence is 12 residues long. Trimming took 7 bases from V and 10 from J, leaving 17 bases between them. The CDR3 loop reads CASGQGLRGAFF. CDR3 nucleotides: TGTGCCAGCGGCCAAGGACTAAGGGGAGCTTTCTTT.

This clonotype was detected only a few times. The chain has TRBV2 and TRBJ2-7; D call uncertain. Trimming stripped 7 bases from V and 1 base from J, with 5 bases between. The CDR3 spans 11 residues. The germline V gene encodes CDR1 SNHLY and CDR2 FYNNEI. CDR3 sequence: CASISSYEQYF. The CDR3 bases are TGTGCCAGCATTTCGTCCTACGAGCAGTACTTC.

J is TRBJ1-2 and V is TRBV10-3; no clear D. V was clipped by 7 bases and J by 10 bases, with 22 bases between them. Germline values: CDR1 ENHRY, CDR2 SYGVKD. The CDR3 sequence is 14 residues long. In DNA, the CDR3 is TGTGCCATCAAGGACGGGAGTACTAGGTTTGACTACACCTTC. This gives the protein CAIKDGSTRFDYTF.